The 27 T cell receptor beta chains reported below all come from one sample, sequenced in a study of lymphopenia after photon versus proton radiotherapy. Libraries were prepared by immunoSEQ multiplex PCR; TCRdb keeps only in-frame clonotypes and omits some of them. In the table there are 68,000 or so clones, approximately 90% of which are singletons. The sample consisted of peripheral blood, taken from a patient treated with photon-based radiotherapy. These receptors all stem from a woman aged 70-85 years with pancreatic cancer.

The chain employs TRBV4-1 and TRBJ1-2; 7 nucleotides align to TRBD1. The CDR3 loop spans 14 amino acids. Germline V CDR1 and CDR2: MGHRA, YSYEKL. V gave up 1 base and J gave up 10 bases; unmatched junction bases: 9. This chain's CDR3 is CASSQVGQALDYTF. The CDR3 bases are TGCGCCAGCAGCCAAGTCGGACAGGCCCTAGACTACACCTTC.

The chain carries TRBV7-8 and TRBJ1-3; 8 nucleotides match TRBD1. J lost 1 base, V lost 5 bases, and 7 bases had no gene match. The CDR3 length is 16 residues. In germline, CDR1 is SGHVS, CDR2 FQNEAQ. The CDR3 protein is CASSIQTGGSGNTIYF. The CDR3 DNA reads as TGTGCCAGCAGCATACAAACAGGGGGATCTGGAAACACCATATATTTT.

CDR3 in DNA: TGTGCCAGCAACCCGGGACTAGCGGGCTCCTACGAGCAGTACTTC. Protein sequence: CASNPGLAGSYEQYF. This chain connects TRBV6-1 to TRBJ2-7; 12 nucleotides line up with TRBD2. CDR1 is MNHNS and CDR2 is SASEGT in the germline V gene. V shed 7 bases and J 0 bases; nucleotides not matched to a gene: 4. The CDR3 is 15 amino acids.

The V call is TRBV28, the J call TRBJ2-3; TRBD2 agrees at 9 bases. Trimming took 3 bases from V and 6 from J; bases not matched to a gene: 7. Germline V gene sequence: CDR1 MDHEN, CDR2 SYDVKM. This CDR3 has 15 residues. CDR3 sequence: CASSFSGGLRDTQYF. The CDR3 coding sequence is TGTGCCAGCAGTTTTAGCGGGGGTCTGCGGGATACGCAGTATTTT.

The chain uses TRBV19 and TRBJ2-2; D is unclear. The CDR3 is 11 amino acids. Germline CDR1 reads LNHDA; CDR2 reads SQIVND (reference sequence). Trimming took off 9 bases at V and 7 bases at J, with 9 bases between the two ends. The CDR3 protein is CASYFGGELFF. In DNA form, the CDR3 reads TGTGCCAGCTACTTCGGCGGGGAGCTGTTTTTT.

The rearrangement links TRBV6-1 to TRBJ2-7, with 12 nucleotides matching TRBD2. J gave up 4 bases and V 6 bases, and 7 bases lay outside the gene matches. This CDR3 is built from 15 residues. Germline values: CDR1 MNHNS, CDR2 SASEGT. CDR3 amino acids: CASSLLTSGRYEQYF. Here the CDR3 DNA reads TGTGCCAGCAGCCTACTTACTAGCGGGAGGTACGAGCAGTACTTC.

The chain couples TRBV9 to TRBJ1-1; D unresolved. V lost 5 bases and J lost 1, with 9 bases in between. Germline lookup yields CDR1 SGDLS and CDR2 YYNGEE. This CDR3 has 13 amino acids. The DNA for the CDR3 is TGTGCCAGCAGTAGCAGACAGAACACTGAAGCTTTCTTT. Amino acid sequence: CASSSRQNTEAFF.

The chain combines TRBV4-1 with TRBJ2-5; D perhaps matches TRBD2 (6 bases). This CDR3 has 16 residues. The V gene's germline CDR1 is MGHRA and CDR2 YSYEKL. The germline V and J ends were trimmed by 0 bases and 5 bases, with 16 bases remaining between them. CDR3 loop: CASSQEPGRGGETQYF. The CDR3 bases are TGCGCCAGCAGCCAAGAACCCGGGCGGGGCGGCGAGACCCAGTACTTC.

This clone was found a few times. The genes are TRBV29-1 and TRBJ2-7; 11 nucleotides agree with TRBD2. The germline CDR1 and CDR2 sequences are SQVTM and ANQGSEA. V dropped 4 bases and J dropped 2; count of bases not matched to a gene: 7. CDR3 size: 15 residues. The CDR3 is CSVVGTSGMTYEQYF. The CDR3 coding sequence is TGCAGCGTTGTGGGGACTAGCGGTATGACCTACGAGCAGTACTTC.

This chain links TRBV6-1 with TRBJ1-5; D ambiguous. Deletions cut 7 bases from V and 1 base from J, with 5 bases between. Looked up from germline, CDR1 is MNHNS and CDR2 is SASEGT. The CDR3 contains 12 residues. Here the CDR3 DNA reads TGTGCCAGCAAAGACAGCAATCAGCCCCAGCATTTT. It yields the protein CASKDSNQPQHF.

The chain links TRBV6-6 to TRBJ1-1, with unresolved D. Germline CDR1 is MNHNY and CDR2 is SVGAGI (reference sequence). This CDR3 contains 13 residues. V was pared by 6 bases and J by 1 base, with 9 bases between. This CDR3 is CASRGGGNTEAFF. Here the CDR3 DNA reads TGTGCCAGCAGGGGAGGAGGGAACACTGAAGCTTTCTTT.

There are a few counts of this clone. V and J are TRBV11-3 and TRBJ1-1, with unresolved D. The CDR3 runs to 13 residues. The germline V gene has CDR1 SGHNT and CDR2 YENEEA. Trimming cost V 5 bases and J 0 bases, with 7 bases left between them. The CDR3: CASSAGVNTEAFF. CDR3 nucleotides: TGTGCCAGCAGCGCCGGGGTGAACACTGAAGCTTTCTTT.

The chain joins TRBV2 to TRBJ2-2, with TRBD1 identical over 8 bases. CDR3 size: 16 residues. The germline V gene encodes CDR1 SNHLY and CDR2 FYNNEI. V trimming: 5 bases; J trimming: 6 bases; junction bases outside the gene matches: 11. Here the CDR3 DNA reads TGTGCCAGCAGTCCCCGACAGGGGAGGCAAGCCGGGGAGCTGTTTTTT. It is translated as CASSPRQGRQAGELFF.

V usage is TRBV11-2 and J usage is TRBJ2-2, with TRBD2 matching 9 bases. Trimming cost V 2 bases and J 7 bases; bases outside gene matches: 8. CDR1 and CDR2 (germline): SGHAT, FQNNGV. This CDR3 has 16 residues. The CDR3 here is CASSLRSSGRIGELFF. CDR3 sequence (DNA): TGTGCCAGCAGCTTACGGAGTAGCGGGAGAATCGGGGAGCTGTTTTTT.

The chain recombines TRBV10-3 with TRBJ1-1; 7 bases match TRBD1. Unmatched junction bases numbered 7, after V lost 6 bases and J lost 0 bases. This CDR3 contains 15 residues. CDR1 is ENHRY and CDR2 is SYGVKD in the germline V gene. CDR3 coding DNA: TGTGCCATCAGACGAGACAGGGTATTGAACACTGAAGCTTTCTTT. As protein: CAIRRDRVLNTEAFF.

This chain uses TRBV19 with TRBJ2-2; D is possibly TRBD2 (5 bases). V shed 11 bases and J shed 0 bases, with 16 bases lying between them. This CDR3 comprises 15 residues. Germline loops: CDR1 LNHDA, CDR2 SQIVND (reference sequence). The CDR3 spells CASGGGYANTGELFF. As DNA, the CDR3 is TGTGCCTCAGGAGGCGGGTACGCGAACACCGGGGAGCTGTTTTTT.

The chain couples TRBV9 to TRBJ2-2; D is undetermined. The CDR3 is made up of 14 amino acids. Germline V gene sequence: CDR1 SGDLS, CDR2 YYNGEE. The V end lost 2 bases, the J end lost 0 bases, and 5 bases lay between the germline ends. The CDR3 loop reads CASSVLANTGELFF. The CDR3 DNA reads as TGTGCCAGCAGCGTTCTGGCGAACACCGGGGAGCTGTTTTTT.

The chain joins TRBV29-1 to TRBJ2-7; the match to TRBD2 covers 10 bases. Trimming cost V 6 bases and J 3 bases; bases outside gene matches: 8. This CDR3 is 14 amino acids long. Germline values: CDR1 SQVTM, CDR2 ANQGSEA. The CDR3: CSVRTSGNGYEQYF. DNA of the CDR3: TGCAGCGTGCGGACTAGCGGAAATGGCTACGAGCAGTACTTC.

This chain links TRBV2 with TRBJ2-1, with TRBD2 matching over 13 bases. The CDR3 length is 18 residues. After removal of 7 bases from V and 0 bases from J, the junction contained 9 bases not matched to a gene. From germline, CDR1 is SNHLY and CDR2 FYNNEI. The CDR3 nucleotides are TGTGCCAGCACAACTAGCGGGAGGGCCTTTAGCTCCTACAATGAGCAGTTCTTC. Translated, it gives CASTTSGRAFSSYNEQFF.

V gene TRBV7-2 combines with J gene TRBJ2-7; 10 nucleotides match TRBD2. The germline V gene has CDR1 SGHTA and CDR2 FQGNSA. Losses at the gene ends were 2 bases for V and 5 bases for J; bases not matched to a gene: 6. This CDR3 has 15 amino acids. CDR3 nucleotides: TGTGCCAGCAGCTTACGAGCGGGAGGGACCAACGAGCAGTACTTC. The encoded protein is CASSLRAGGTNEQYF.

The chain links TRBV7-2 to TRBJ2-7; D might be TRBD1 (5 bases). Trimming removed 3 bases from V and 5 bases from J, with 17 bases in between. Germline lookup yields CDR1 SGHTA and CDR2 FQGNSA. This CDR3 comprises 15 residues. Here the CDR3 reads CASSFPRVGEDEQYF. The CDR3 DNA reads TGTGCCAGCAGCTTCCCCAGGGTTGGTGAGGACGAGCAGTACTTC.

V gene TRBV11-2 combines with J gene TRBJ2-1, with unresolved D. Germline V gene sequence: CDR1 SGHAT, CDR2 FQNNGV. The CDR3 loop spans 12 amino acids. Between the trimmed V and J ends, which lost 5 bases and 7 bases, there was a span of 9 bases. This CDR3 reads CASSQIQNEQFF. CDR3 nucleotide sequence: TGTGCCAGCAGCCAGATACAGAATGAGCAGTTCTTC.

The genes are TRBV6-4 and TRBJ2-3; TRBD2 aligns across 8 bases. Germline V CDR1 and CDR2: MRHNA, SNTAGT. V was pared by 0 bases and J by 3 bases, with 5 bases of the junction left unmatched. This CDR3 is built from 16 residues. CDR3 residues: CASSDSAGGSTDTQYF. Written as DNA, the CDR3 is TGTGCCAGCAGTGACTCGGCGGGAGGAAGTACAGATACGCAGTATTTT.

This chain joins TRBV6-1 and TRBJ2-2, with unresolved D. The CDR3 has 11 residues. The germline V and J ends were trimmed by 2 bases and 5 bases, with 0 bases remaining between them. Germline loops: CDR1 MNHNS, CDR2 SASEGT. The CDR3 spells CASSETGELFF. Written as DNA, the CDR3 is TGTGCCAGCAGTGAAACCGGGGAGCTGTTTTTT.

The V gene is TRBV10-3, the J gene TRBJ1-5; 7 positions agree with TRBD1. CDR1 and CDR2 (germline): ENHRY, SYGVKD. This CDR3 is built from 13 residues. Losses at the gene ends were 6 bases for V and 4 bases for J; bases not matched to a gene: 3. CDR3: CAIRGDRNQPQHF. The CDR3 region has the DNA TGTGCCATCAGGGGGGACAGAAATCAGCCCCAGCATTTT.

The rearrangement joins TRBV29-1 to TRBJ2-1; perhaps TRBD2 as D (6 bases). V was cut by 4 bases and J by 7 bases, with 17 bases left in between. Germline assignment: CDR1 SQVTM and CDR2 ANQGSEA. This CDR3 has 14 residues. CDR3 loop: CSVGVIGGRNEQFF. For the CDR3, the DNA is TGCAGCGTTGGGGTTATTGGAGGGCGAAATGAGCAGTTCTTC.

CDR3 residues: CASSQGLETGDEQFF. The CDR3 nucleotides read TGTGCCAGCAGTCAAGGACTAGAGACTGGGGATGAGCAGTTCTTC. This chain uses TRBV7-6 with TRBJ2-1; 7 bases fit TRBD2. The germline V gene encodes CDR1 SGHVS and CDR2 FNYEAQ. J was trimmed by 8 bases and V by 6 bases; bases with no gene match: 13. The CDR3 length is 15 residues.